This note documents a single TCR beta chain sequence. Losses at the gene ends were 7 bases for V and 6 bases for J; bases not matched to a gene: 20. CDR3 length: 17 residues. Germline V gives CDR1 SQVTM, CDR2 ANQGSEA. The data derive from a study of blood T cell repertoires in COVID-19. At the level of the study: T cells, B-cell-depleted T cells, or PBMCs provided the cDNA or gDNA that served as material.

The data were produced by immunoSEQ multiplex PCR, yet TCRdb's version contains in-frame clones alone and is incomplete. The table lists about 150,000 clones, roughly 83% of them singletons. Sequencing used peripheral blood. The clonotype comes from a woman between 55 and 75 years old with COVID-19, enrolled during active disease. The chain uses TRBV29-1 and TRBJ2-1; 8 bases align to TRBD2. CDR3 coding DNA: TGCAGCGCTAGTGGGGAGGTCCGGGAGGGCCCAGGCAATGAGCAGTTCTTC. Translation gives CSASGEVREGPGNEQFF.